This T cell receptor (beta chain) emerged from a study of T cell responses to AZD1222 COVID-19 vaccine. General observations from the study: Spike-specific TCR depth and breadth grew after two AZD1222 doses.

In regard to this clone: The antigen is not known.

Profiling relied on immunoSEQ multiplex PCR, and the TCRdb table lists in-frame clones only, not all of them. This table has fewer than 50,000 clones, roughly 80% appearing once. The germline CDR1 and CDR2 sequences are SGHNT and YENEEA. V was clipped by 5 bases and J by 1 base; unmatched bases: 7. The CDR3 consists of 16 residues. The sequencing here drew on peripheral blood, taken on day 0 of AZD1222 vaccination. This TCR derives from an adult in good health. V gene TRBV11-3 combines with J gene TRBJ2-3; TRBD2 agrees at 9 bases. CDR3 amino acids: CASSPSTSGRTDTQYF. CDR3 bases: TGTGCCAGCAGCCCCTCGACTAGCGGACGCACAGATACGCAGTATTTT.